This TCR beta chain was observed in a study of tumor and adjacent non-tumor tissue in lung cancer. As for the study in general: Around 4.5 million productive TCRbeta reads were obtained per sample on average.

TCRbeta libraries were built with three rounds of nested PCR, modified from ARM-PCR. TCRdb recomputed calls from the multiplex PCR reads with MiXCR, one row per CDR3 protein. The sample includes 77,000 or so distinct CDR3 sequences, about three quarters of them seen just once. Germline CDR1 DFQATT, CDR2 SNEGSKA (reference sequence). The CDR3 has 11 amino acids. The V gene lost 8 bases and the J gene lost 16 bases, with 21 bases spanning the gap. No cell sorting was done before RNA was extracted from the tissue. Sequenced: lung tumor tissue. The clonotype was recovered from a woman aged 50 to 65 with non-small cell lung cancer. This chain connects TRBV20-1 to TRBJ2-1; tentative D call: TRBD1 (6 bases). CDR3 residues: CSTKTTWGHFF. The CDR3 coding sequence is TGCAGTACCAAGACGACTTGGGGGCACTTCTTC.